This T cell receptor beta chain was found in a study of shared clonotypes between healthy human individuals. General study results and limits: Larger estimated richness was generally seen in naive subsets than in memory subsets.

Genomic DNA (from each subset) was split evenly across several immunoSEQ plates. Profiling relied on immunoSEQ multiplex PCR, and the TCRdb table lists in-frame clones only, not all of them. The profile shows approximately 600,000 clones, 90% to 95% of them singletons. Comments on this clone: The antigen is undetermined.

Naivety among CD8 cells was defined by CD45RO negativity and positive CCR7 selection, thereby excluding terminally differentiated effector memory CD45RA+ cells. The source is a woman aged 25 to 39 in good health. Sequencing input: naive CD8+ T cells sorted from blood.

CDR3 region: CASSKVGLAASGANVLTF. CDR3 DNA sequence: TGTGCCAGCAGCAAAGTTGGACTAGCGGCATCTGGGGCCAACGTCCTGACTTTC. The rearrangement uses TRBV21-1 and TRBJ2-6; the DNA was not compared with TRBD2, the D call given in the table. TRBV21-1 is a known pseudogene. The CDR3 has 18 residues.